The 18 T cell receptor beta chains below were found in one sample sequenced in a study of OX40 agonist ivuxolimab in advanced cancers. TCRdb's copy holds only in-frame clones and misses some; the assay was immunoSEQ multiplex PCR. The sample gives roughly 50,000 clones, 65% to 85% of which show up once; around 11% is in the top ten. Sequencing was performed on CD4+ or CD8+ T cells sorted from blood, taken in a trial of the OX40 agonist ivuxolimab. These receptors came from an adult with an advanced solid tumor such as melanoma, head and neck, liver or kidney cancer.

This clone was observed a handful of times. This chain uses TRBV5-1 with TRBJ2-2, with 13 bases identical to TRBD2. There are 16 residues in the CDR3. CDR1 is SGHRS and CDR2 is YFSETQ in the germline V gene. The V and J ends lost 0 bases and 6 bases, in that order; junction bases with no gene match: 2. The CDR3 is CASSLAGTSGAGELFF. The CDR3 region has the DNA TGCGCCAGCAGCTTGGCTGGGACTAGCGGGGCCGGGGAGCTGTTTTTT.

The chain is built from TRBV11-2 and TRBJ1-2; tentatively, D is TRBD1 (5 bases). Between the trimmed V and J ends, which lost 5 bases and 7 bases, there was a span of 11 bases. The CDR3 is 12 amino acids. Germline assignment: CDR1 SGHAT and CDR2 FQNNGV. The CDR3 protein is CASSVGPRGYTF. CDR3 nucleotides: TGTGCCAGCAGCGTGGGACCCCGTGGCTACACCTTC.

The chain uses TRBV19 and TRBJ2-3, with D perhaps TRBD2 (6 bases). Germline CDR1 reads LNHDA; CDR2 reads SQIVND (reference sequence). This CDR3 has 15 amino acids. V lost 5 bases to trimming and J lost 1 base, with 13 bases between them. CDR3 sequence: CASSPLSGGTDTQYF. The CDR3 DNA follows: TGTGCCAGTAGTCCCCTTTCGGGGGGCACAGATACGCAGTATTTT.

V and J are TRBV9 and TRBJ2-6; 8 bases match TRBD1. Trimming cost V 2 bases and J 1 base; bases outside gene matches: 8. The CDR3 runs to 18 residues. The germline gives CDR1 SGDLS, CDR2 YYNGEE. CDR3 in amino acids: CASSVGGQALSGANVLTF. DNA for the CDR3: TGTGCCAGCAGCGTGGGGGGACAGGCATTGTCTGGGGCCAACGTCCTGACTTTC.

V usage is TRBV10-3 and J usage is TRBJ1-2; no clear D. The germline V and J ends were trimmed by 5 bases and 8 bases, with 12 bases remaining between them. The CDR3 has 12 residues. Germline CDR1 ENHRY, CDR2 SYGVKD. CDR3 coding DNA: TGTGCCATCAGTCCCTGGGAGGGCGGCTACACCTTC. Its translation: CAISPWEGGYTF.

This rearrangement joins TRBV2 to TRBJ1-1; TRBD1 might be the D (5 bases). The CDR3 loop spans 15 amino acids. Trimming took 3 bases from V and 2 from J, leaving 13 bases between them. Looked up from germline, CDR1 is SNHLY and CDR2 is FYNNEI. In nucleotides, the CDR3 is TGTGCCAGCAGTGACTTACAGGCCTCAAACACTGAAGCTTTCTTT. Its protein is CASSDLQASNTEAFF.

The chain employs TRBV6-1 and TRBJ2-7; D ambiguous. There are 11 residues in the CDR3. Germline CDR1 MNHNS, CDR2 SASEGT. V was clipped by 6 bases and J by 4 bases, with 7 bases between them. CDR3 sequence (DNA): TGTGCCAGCAGGGATACATACGAGCAGTACTTC. Amino acids: CASRDTYEQYF.

This chain joins TRBV12-2 and TRBJ1-5; the D segment call TRBD1 is taken from the table without a DNA check. TRBV12-2 constitutes a pseudogene. The CDR3 length is 18 residues. The CDR3 loop reads CASRSLQGQGVGNQPQHF. As DNA, the CDR3 is TGTGCAAGTCGCTCCCTCCAGGGACAGGGTGTCGGCAATCAGCCCCAGCATTTT.

V usage is TRBV7-6 and J usage is TRBJ2-1; the match to TRBD1 covers 8 bases. V lost 2 bases to trimming and J lost 1 base; unmatched junction nucleotides: 16. The CDR3 loop spans 20 amino acids. Germline CDR1 is SGHVS and CDR2 is FNYEAQ. CDR3 amino acids: CASSLSRDRRRSGSYNEQFF. The DNA for the CDR3 is TGTGCCAGCAGCTTATCCCGGGACAGGAGGCGATCGGGTTCCTACAATGAGCAGTTCTTC.

V gene TRBV2 combines with J gene TRBJ2-3, with TRBD2 matching over 12 bases. The CDR3 length is 17 residues. The germline CDR1 and CDR2 sequences are SNHLY and FYNNEI. The J segment lost 4 bases and the V segment lost 5 bases, leaving 10 bases of the junction unmatched. CDR3 residues: CASSSGLAGFPSDTQYF. In DNA, the CDR3 is TGTGCCAGCAGTTCCGGACTAGCGGGGTTTCCGTCAGATACGCAGTATTTT.

The chain links TRBV19 to TRBJ2-2; D unresolved. V gave up 5 bases and J gave up 2 bases, with 3 bases separating them. The V gene's germline CDR1 is LNHDA and CDR2 SQIVND (reference sequence). The CDR3 is 12 residues long. In DNA, the CDR3 is TGTGCCAGTAGTCCAAACACCGGGGAGCTGTTTTTT. Translated: CASSPNTGELFF.

V usage is TRBV5-1 and J usage is TRBJ2-5, with 9 bases that match TRBD2. Germline values: CDR1 SGHRS, CDR2 YFSETQ. After removal of 1 base from V and 4 bases from J, the junction contained 5 bases not matched to a gene. The CDR3 length is 15 residues. CDR3 DNA sequence: TGCGCCAGCAGCTTGCGACTAGCGGCGCCAGAGACCCAGTACTTC. Protein: CASSLRLAAPETQYF.

This clone was detected a few times. V usage is TRBV28 and J usage is TRBJ2-3; TRBD2 matches 8 bases. J lost 5 bases, V lost 1 base, and 5 bases had no gene match. Germline V gene data show CDR1 as MDHEN and CDR2 as SYDVKM. There are 15 residues in the CDR3. DNA for the CDR3: TGTGCCAGCAGTTTATTGGCGGGAGGAGGAGATACGCAGTATTTT. Its protein is CASSLLAGGGDTQYF.

Here the CDR3 reads CASSSRSGLEQFF. CDR3 DNA: TGTGCCAGCAGCTCGAGGTCCGGGCTGGAGCAGTTCTTC. The chain links TRBV5-4 to TRBJ2-1; D gene uncertain. The germline V and J ends were trimmed by 3 bases and 10 bases, with 14 bases remaining between them. Germline lookup yields CDR1 SGHNT and CDR2 YYREEE (reference sequence). This CDR3 is 13 amino acids long. The full variable domain, its missing parts supplied by reference TRBV5-4 and TRBJ2-1, is ETGVTQSPTHLIKTRGQQVTLRCSSQSGHNTVSWYQQALGQGPQFIFQYYREEENGRGNFPPRFSGLQFPNYSSELNVNALELDDSALYLCASSSRSGLEQFFGPGTRLTVL.

The rearrangement uses TRBV4-2 and TRBJ2-2; tentatively, D is TRBD1 (5 bases). The germline gives CDR1 LGHNA, CDR2 YNFKEQ. This CDR3 comprises 11 residues. V was trimmed by 8 bases and J by 7 bases, leaving 8 bases between them. CDR3: CASEGDGELFF. CDR3 coding DNA: TGTGCCAGCGAAGGGGACGGGGAGCTGTTTTTT.

This clone was picked up a small number of times. The gene calls are TRBV10-3 and TRBJ2-5; 8 bases agree with TRBD2. Per the germline V gene, CDR1 is ENHRY and CDR2 is SYGVKD. The V segment lost 11 bases and the J segment 11 bases; nucleotides outside the gene matches: 16. The CDR3 is 13 residues long. This chain's CDR3 is CAASRGGPVEQYF. The CDR3 coding sequence is TGTGCCGCCTCCCGGGGGGGGCCTGTGGAGCAGTACTTC.

The J gene is TRBJ2-2, the V gene TRBV5-1; 7 nucleotides line up with TRBD1. The CDR3 totals 16 residues. Losses at the gene ends were 0 bases for V and 7 bases for J; bases not matched to a gene: 9. CDR1 is SGHRS and CDR2 is YFSETQ in the germline V gene. The CDR3 nucleotides read TGCGCCAGCAGCTTGGGACAGGGAAGAGTTGGCGGGGAGCTGTTTTTT. It translates to CASSLGQGRVGGELFF.

The gene calls are TRBV19 and TRBJ2-5; a possible D gene is TRBD2 (7 bases). The V end was cut by 1 base, the J end by 4 bases, with 10 bases between. From germline, CDR1 is LNHDA and CDR2 SQIVND (reference sequence). The CDR3 length is 14 residues. CDR3 loop: CASSIAGGVETQYF. The CDR3 coding sequence is TGTGCCAGTAGTATAGCGGGGGGCGTAGAGACCCAGTACTTC.